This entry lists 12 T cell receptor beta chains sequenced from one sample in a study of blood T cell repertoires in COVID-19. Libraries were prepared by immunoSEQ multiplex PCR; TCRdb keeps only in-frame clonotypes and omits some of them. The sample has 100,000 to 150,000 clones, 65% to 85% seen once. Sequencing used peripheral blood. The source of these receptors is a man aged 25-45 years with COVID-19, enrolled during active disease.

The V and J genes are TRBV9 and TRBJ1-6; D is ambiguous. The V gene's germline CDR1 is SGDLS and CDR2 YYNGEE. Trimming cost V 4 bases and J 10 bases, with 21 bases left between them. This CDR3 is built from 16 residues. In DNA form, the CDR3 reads TGTGCCAGCAGCCAGGAGGCGGCTGAGGTGGGGTCACCCCTCCACTTT. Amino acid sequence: CASSQEAAEVGSPLHF.

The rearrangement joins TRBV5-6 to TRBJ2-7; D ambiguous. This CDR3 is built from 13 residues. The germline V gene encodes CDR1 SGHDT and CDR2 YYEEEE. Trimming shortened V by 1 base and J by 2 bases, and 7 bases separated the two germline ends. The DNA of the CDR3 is TGTGCCAGCAGCTTGCGTCAGGCCTACGAGCAGTACTTC. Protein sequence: CASSLRQAYEQYF. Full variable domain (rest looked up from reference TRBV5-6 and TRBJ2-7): DAGVTQSPTHLIKTRGQQVTLRCSPKSGHDTVSWYQQALGQGPQFIFQYYEEEERQRGNFPDRFSGHQFPNYSSELNVNALLLGDSALYLCASSLRQAYEQYFGPGTRLTVT.

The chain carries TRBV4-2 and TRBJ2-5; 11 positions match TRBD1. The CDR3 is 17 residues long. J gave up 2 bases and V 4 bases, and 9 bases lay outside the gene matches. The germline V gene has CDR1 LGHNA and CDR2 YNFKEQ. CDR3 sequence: CASSLKWGTGGQETQYF. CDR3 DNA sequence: TGTGCCAGCAGCCTTAAATGGGGGACAGGGGGTCAAGAGACCCAGTACTTC.

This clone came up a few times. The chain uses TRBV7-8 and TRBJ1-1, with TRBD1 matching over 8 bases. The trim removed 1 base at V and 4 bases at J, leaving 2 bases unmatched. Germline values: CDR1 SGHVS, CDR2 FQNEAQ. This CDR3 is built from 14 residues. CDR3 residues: CASSLVTGATEAFF. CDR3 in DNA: TGTGCCAGCAGCTTAGTGACAGGGGCCACTGAAGCTTTCTTT.

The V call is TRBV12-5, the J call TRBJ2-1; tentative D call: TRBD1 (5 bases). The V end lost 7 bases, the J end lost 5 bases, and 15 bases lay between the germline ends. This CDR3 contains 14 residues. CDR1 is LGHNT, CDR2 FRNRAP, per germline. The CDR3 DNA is TGTGCTAGTGCCTCCTCAGGGCCTGACAATGAGCAGTTCTTC. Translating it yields CASASSGPDNEQFF.

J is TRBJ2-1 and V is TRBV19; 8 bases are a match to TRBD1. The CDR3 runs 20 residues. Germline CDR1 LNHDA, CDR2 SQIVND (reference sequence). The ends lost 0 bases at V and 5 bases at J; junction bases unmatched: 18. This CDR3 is CASSIDEWGQAYTPHNEQFF. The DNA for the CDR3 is TGTGCCAGTAGTATAGATGAATGGGGACAGGCGTACACACCGCACAATGAGCAGTTCTTC.

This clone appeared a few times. The CDR3 DNA follows: TGCAGCGCTAGCGGGAGAAGGGGCCCAGATACGCAGTATTTT. Amino acids: CSASGRRGPDTQYF. The chain has TRBV29-1 and TRBJ2-3, with TRBD2 matching 10 bases. The CDR3 is made up of 14 amino acids. After removal of 7 bases from V and 4 bases from J, the junction contained 8 bases not matched to a gene. Germline V gives CDR1 SQVTM, CDR2 ANQGSEA.

In DNA form, the CDR3 reads TGTGCCAGTAGTATCGTCCCTTCCTACGAGCAGTACTTC. Encoded protein: CASSIVPSYEQYF. The chain has TRBV19 and TRBJ2-7, with D uncertain. This CDR3 spans 13 amino acids. CDR1 and CDR2 from the germline V gene are LNHDA and SQIVND (reference sequence). V dropped 3 bases and J dropped 1 base, with 7 bases sitting between them. Full variable domain (remainder filled in from reference TRBV19 and TRBJ2-7): DGGITQSPKYLFRKEGQNVTLSCEQNLNHDAMYWYRQDPGQGLRLIYYSQIVNDFQKGDIAEGYSVSREKKESFPLTVTSAQKNPTAFYLCASSIVPSYEQYFGPGTRLTVT.

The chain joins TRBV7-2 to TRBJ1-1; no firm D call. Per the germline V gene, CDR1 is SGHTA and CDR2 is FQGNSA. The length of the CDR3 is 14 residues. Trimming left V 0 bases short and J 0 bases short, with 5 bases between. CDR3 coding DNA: TGTGCCAGCAGCTTAGCCAGTCTGAACACTGAAGCTTTCTTT. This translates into CASSLASLNTEAFF.

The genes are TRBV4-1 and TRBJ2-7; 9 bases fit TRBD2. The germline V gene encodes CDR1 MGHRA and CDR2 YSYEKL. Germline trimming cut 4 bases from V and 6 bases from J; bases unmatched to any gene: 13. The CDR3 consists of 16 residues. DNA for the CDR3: TGCGCCAGCAGCCCCCGACTAGCGGACCTCTCGAGCGAGCAGTACTTC. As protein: CASSPRLADLSSEQYF.

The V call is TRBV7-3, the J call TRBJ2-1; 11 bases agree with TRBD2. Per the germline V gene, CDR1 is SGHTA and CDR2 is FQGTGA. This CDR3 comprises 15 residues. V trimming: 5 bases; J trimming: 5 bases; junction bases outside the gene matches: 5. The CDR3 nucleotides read TGTGCCAGCAGCCATAGCGGGGGGGCCCACAATGAGCAGTTCTTC. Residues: CASSHSGGAHNEQFF.

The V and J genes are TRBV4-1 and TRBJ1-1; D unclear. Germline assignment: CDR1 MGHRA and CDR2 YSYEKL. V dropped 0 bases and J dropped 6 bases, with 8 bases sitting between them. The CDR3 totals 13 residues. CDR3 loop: CASSQDARAEAFF. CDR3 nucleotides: TGCGCCAGCAGCCAAGATGCACGAGCTGAAGCTTTCTTT.